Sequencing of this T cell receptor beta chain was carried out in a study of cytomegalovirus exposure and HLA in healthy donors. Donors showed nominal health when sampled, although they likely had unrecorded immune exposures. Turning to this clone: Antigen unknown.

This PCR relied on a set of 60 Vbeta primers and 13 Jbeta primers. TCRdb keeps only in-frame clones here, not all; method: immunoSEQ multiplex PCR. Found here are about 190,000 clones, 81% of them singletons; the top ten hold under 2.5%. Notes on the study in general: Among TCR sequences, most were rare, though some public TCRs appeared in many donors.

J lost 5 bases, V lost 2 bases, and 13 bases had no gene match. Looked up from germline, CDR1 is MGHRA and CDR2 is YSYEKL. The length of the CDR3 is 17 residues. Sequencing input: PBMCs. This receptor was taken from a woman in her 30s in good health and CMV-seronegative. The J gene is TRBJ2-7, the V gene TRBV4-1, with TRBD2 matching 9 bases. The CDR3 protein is CASSQSPSGLASHEQYF. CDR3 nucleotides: TGCGCCAGCAGCCAATCCCCCTCCGGACTAGCGTCCCACGAGCAGTACTTC.